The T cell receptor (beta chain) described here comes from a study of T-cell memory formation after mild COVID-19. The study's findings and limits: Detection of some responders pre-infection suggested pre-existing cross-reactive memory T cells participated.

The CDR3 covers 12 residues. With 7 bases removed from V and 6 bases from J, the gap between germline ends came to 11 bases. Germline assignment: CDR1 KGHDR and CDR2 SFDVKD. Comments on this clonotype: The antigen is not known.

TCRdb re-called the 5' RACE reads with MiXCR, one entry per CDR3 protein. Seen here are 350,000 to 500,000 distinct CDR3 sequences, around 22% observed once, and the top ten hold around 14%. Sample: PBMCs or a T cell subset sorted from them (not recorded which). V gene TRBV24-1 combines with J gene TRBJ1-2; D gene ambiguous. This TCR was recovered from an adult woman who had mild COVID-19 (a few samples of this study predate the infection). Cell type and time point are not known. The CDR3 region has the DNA TGTGCCACCAGCGCCTCGGGCCATGGCTACACCTTC. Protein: CATSASGHGYTF.